These T cell receptor beta chains were read from a single sample in a study of early T cells in non-severe SARS-CoV-2 infection. Each CDR3 protein gets one entry after TCRdb re-called the 5' RACE reads with MiXCR. This sample has tens of thousands of distinct CDR3 sequences, with roughly 3.5% found just once. The material sequenced was whole blood. These TCRs come from an adult who was a healthcare worker with PCR-confirmed SARS-CoV-2 infection or an uninfected control (not recorded which). Both conserved end residues are part of each CDR3. D genes are given only for firm matches. Rows may omit the clone size; those that give it use once, few, many or a size class.

V: TRBV9; D: NA; J: TRBJ1-2; size: medium-sized; DNA: TGTGCCAGCAGCCCCTACGACAGGACTACTAACTATGGCTACACCTTC; CDR3: CASSPYDRTTNYGYTF
V: TRBV7-6; D: TRBD1; J: TRBJ2-3; size: many; DNA: TGTGCCAGCAGCCCCCGACAGGGAACAGATACGCAGTATTTT; CDR3: CASSPRQGTDTQYF
V: TRBV20-1; D: TRBD2; J: TRBJ2-7; size: medium-sized; DNA: TGCAGTGCTAGACTAGCGGGGGCCAAAATATCCTACGAGCAGTACTTC; CDR3: CSARLAGAKISYEQYF
V: TRBV12-3/TRBV12-4; D: NA; J: TRBJ2-2; size: many; DNA: TGTGCCAGCAGAAGAACCGGGGAGCTGTTTTTT; CDR3: CASRRTGELFF
V: TRBV9; D: TRBD1; J: TRBJ2-7; size: many; DNA: TGTGCCAGCAGCGTAGGGGGGGACAGGACCATCTACGAGCAGTACTTC; CDR3: CASSVGGDRTIYEQYF
V: TRBV18; D: NA; J: TRBJ2-1; size: many; DNA: TGTGCCAGCTCACCAGTCAGGAGCTCCTACAATGAGCAGTTCTTC; CDR3: CASSPVRSSYNEQFF
V: TRBV7-3; D: NA; J: TRBJ2-2; size: many; DNA: TGTGCCAGCAGCTCCGTGGGTGGGCTTGACACCGGGGAGCTGTTTTTT; CDR3: CASSSVGGLDTGELFF
V: TRBV9; D: NA; J: TRBJ2-2; size: NA; DNA: TGTGCCAGCAGCGGACGGTCAGGAAGGAACGGGGAGCTGTTTTTT; CDR3: CASSGRSGRNGELFF
V: TRBV5-4; D: TRBD1; J: TRBJ2-6; size: many; DNA: TGTGCCAGCAGCACCGGGACAGGGGGCTCTCTAGGGGCCAACGTCCTGACTTTC; CDR3: CASSTGTGGSLGANVLTF
V: TRBV28; D: TRBD1; J: TRBJ2-6; size: many; DNA: TGTGCCAGCAGTACTCTTCCCGGGACAGGGTCTGGGGCCAACGTCCTGACTTTC; CDR3: CASSTLPGTGSGANVLTF
V: TRBV27; D: NA; J: TRBJ2-2; size: many; DNA: TGTGCCAGCAGTTCCTTCTCCCGGGCTAGGAACACCGGGGAGCTGTTTTTT; CDR3: CASSSFSRARNTGELFF
V: TRBV20-1; D: NA; J: TRBJ2-7; size: many; DNA: TGCAGTGCTAGAGATAGGGGGGCCAACTACGAGCAGTACTTC; CDR3: CSARDRGANYEQYF
V: TRBV12-3/TRBV12-4; D: TRBD1; J: TRBJ2-2; size: many; DNA: TGTGCCAGCAGTTCGACTTCAGGGGGCTCGCTGTTTTTT; CDR3: CASSSTSGGSLFF
V: TRBV11-2; D: NA; J: TRBJ2-6; size: NA; DNA: TGTGCCAGCAGCGGGGGAGGGGCCAACGTCCTGACTTTC; CDR3: CASSGGGANVLTF
V: TRBV29-1; D: TRBD1; J: TRBJ1-2; size: many; DNA: TGCAGCGTACTTTACAGGGGAGCTAACTATGGCTACACCTTC; CDR3: CSVLYRGANYGYTF
V: TRBV2; D: NA; J: TRBJ1-1; size: NA; DNA: TGTGCCAGCATAAGGTACAGAAACACTGAAGCTTTCTTT; CDR3: CASIRYRNTEAFF
V: TRBV20-1; D: TRBD1; J: TRBJ1-6; size: few; DNA: TGCAGTGCTGACACCGGGACAGGGGAGTCACCCCTCCACTTT; CDR3: CSADTGTGESPLHF
V: TRBV29-1; D: NA; J: TRBJ2-7; size: many; DNA: TGCAGCGCCGCAACAGGGGGGGATAATTACGAGCAGTACTTC; CDR3: CSAATGGDNYEQYF
V: TRBV12-3/TRBV12-4; D: NA; J: TRBJ1-2; size: medium-sized; DNA: TGTGCCAGCAGTTTAAGGTTGACTGGCTACACCTTC; CDR3: CASSLRLTGYTF
V: TRBV20-1; D: NA; J: TRBJ2-7; size: many; DNA: TGCAGTGCTACCGGCCCTCGGGGAACCTACGAGCAGTACTTC; CDR3: CSATGPRGTYEQYF
V: TRBV6-2/TRBV6-3; D: TRBD1; J: TRBJ1-6; size: many; DNA: TGTGCCAGCAGTACAACAGGGGGCTTCGATAATTCACCCCTCCACTTT; CDR3: CASSTTGGFDNSPLHF
V: TRBV28; D: NA; J: TRBJ1-6; size: many; DNA: TGTGCCGGAGGGGGGGGCAGCTCCTATAATTCACCCCTCCACTTT; CDR3: CAGGGGSSYNSPLHF
V: TRBV10-3; D: TRBD2; J: TRBJ2-3; size: few; DNA: TGTGCCATCAGTCAAGCGGGGGGGCCAGATACGCAGTATTTT; CDR3: CAISQAGGPDTQYF
V: TRBV5-4; D: NA; J: TRBJ1-2; size: few; DNA: TGTGCCAGCAGCTTGGGCGGGATAGATGGCTACACCTTC; CDR3: CASSLGGIDGYTF
V: TRBV7-2; D: TRBD2; J: TRBJ2-7; size: many; DNA: TGTGCCAGCAGCCGTAGCGCGGGGGGGCACTACGAGCAGTACTTC; CDR3: CASSRSAGGHYEQYF
V: TRBV20-1; D: NA; J: TRBJ2-7; size: many; DNA: TGCAGTGCTAGAGACCACGAGGTTTGGGCCAACGAGCAGTACTTC; CDR3: CSARDHEVWANEQYF
V: TRBV5-4; D: NA; J: TRBJ1-2; size: few; DNA: TGTGCCAGCAGTCGGCCGGGGGGCAACTATGGCTACACCTTC; CDR3: CASSRPGGNYGYTF
V: TRBV13; D: NA; J: TRBJ1-1; size: many; DNA: TGTGCCAGCAGCTTCGCGGGTTCCCCTGAAGCTTTCTTT; CDR3: CASSFAGSPEAFF
V: TRBV6-5; D: TRBD1; J: TRBJ2-7; size: few; DNA: TGTGCCAGCAGTTACGGGACAGGGGTCCCCTACGAGCAGTACTTC; CDR3: CASSYGTGVPYEQYF
V: TRBV28; D: NA; J: TRBJ2-6; size: NA; DNA: TGTGCCAGCAGTTTGAAGGCAGCTGGGGCCAACGTCCTGACTTTC; CDR3: CASSLKAAGANVLTF
V: TRBV12-3/TRBV12-4; D: NA; J: TRBJ2-1; size: many; DNA: TGTGCCAGCAGTTCCCTTGGATACACAAGTGAGCAGTTCTTC; CDR3: CASSSLGYTSEQFF
V: TRBV7-6; D: NA; J: TRBJ1-4; size: many; DNA: TGTGCCAGCAGCCCAGGGGACGTCGGCGAAAAACTGTTTTTT; CDR3: CASSPGDVGEKLFF
V: TRBV29-1; D: TRBD1; J: TRBJ2-6; size: many; DNA: TGCAGCGTTTGGTCGGGACAGGGTCCCGCGGGGGCCAACGTCCTGACTTTC; CDR3: CSVWSGQGPAGANVLTF
V: TRBV12-3/TRBV12-4; D: TRBD1; J: TRBJ1-2; size: many; DNA: TGTGCCAGCAGGACCACAGGGGGCAGTGGCTACACCTTC; CDR3: CASRTTGGSGYTF
V: TRBV6-2/TRBV6-3; D: TRBD1; J: TRBJ1-5; size: medium-sized; DNA: TGTGCCAGCAGACCGGACAGGATTGTTCATCAGCCCCAGCATTTT; CDR3: CASRPDRIVHQPQHF
V: TRBV27; D: NA; J: TRBJ1-2; size: many; DNA: TGTGCCAGCAAACCCTCGAGGGGACTGATAAACTATGGCTACACCTTC; CDR3: CASKPSRGLINYGYTF
V: TRBV20-1; D: NA; J: TRBJ1-5; size: many; DNA: TGCAGTGCGTGGGGCGGATCCGCTAGCAATCAGCCCCAGCATTTT; CDR3: CSAWGGSASNQPQHF
V: TRBV24-1; D: NA; J: TRBJ2-3; size: many; DNA: TGTGCCACCAGTGATTTGGGCCACCCAGCAGATACGCAGTATTTT; CDR3: CATSDLGHPADTQYF
V: TRBV20-1; D: TRBD2; J: TRBJ2-1; size: many; DNA: TGCAGTGCTAATAGCGGGAGGGGATCCTACAATGAGCAGTTCTTC; CDR3: CSANSGRGSYNEQFF
V: TRBV10-3; D: TRBD1; J: TRBJ2-7; size: many; DNA: TGTGCCATCAGTGAGGCCCTCGACAGGGTAAGCAACGAGCAGTACTTC; CDR3: CAISEALDRVSNEQYF
V: TRBV10-3; D: NA; J: TRBJ2-5; size: many; DNA: TGTGCCATCGGTAGTGGGGTTTTCGAGACCCAGTACTTC; CDR3: CAIGSGVFETQYF
V: TRBV7-8; D: NA; J: TRBJ2-3; size: NA; DNA: TGTGCCAGCAGCCCTTGGGTTATACCGGCAGATACGCAGTATTTT; CDR3: CASSPWVIPADTQYF
V: TRBV9; D: NA; J: TRBJ2-3; size: many; DNA: TGTGCCAGCAGCGAAATCCCCACCTCGCTAGGTACGCAGTATTTT; CDR3: CASSEIPTSLGTQYF
V: TRBV4-1; D: TRBD2; J: TRBJ2-7; size: many; DNA: TGCGCCAGCAGCCCCGTCCGCGGGACTAGCTCCTACGAGCAGTACTTC; CDR3: CASSPVRGTSSYEQYF
V: TRBV2; D: TRBD1; J: TRBJ1-1; size: many; DNA: TGTGCCGGACAGGGGCGGGGAGGCACTGAAGCTTTCTTT; CDR3: CAGQGRGGTEAFF
V: TRBV4-1; D: NA; J: TRBJ1-4; size: many; DNA: TGCGCCAGCAGCCGGAGACAAACTAATGAAAAACTGTTTTTT; CDR3: CASSRRQTNEKLFF
V: TRBV7-8; D: NA; J: TRBJ1-3; size: many; DNA: TGTGCCAGCAGCTCGGGTGCTGGGGACGAAAACACCATATATTTT; CDR3: CASSSGAGDENTIYF
V: TRBV7-3; D: NA; J: TRBJ2-7; size: NA; DNA: TGTGCCAGCAGCTTAGGGCGGGAGCAGTACTTC; CDR3: CASSLGREQYF
V: TRBV10-2; D: NA; J: TRBJ2-2; size: many; DNA: TGCGCCAGCCTGACTCCGATACCTCCGACCACCGGGGAGCTGTTTTTT; CDR3: CASLTPIPPTTGELFF
V: TRBV7-2; D: NA; J: TRBJ1-1; size: many; DNA: TGTGCCAGCAGCGTCATTCGAAATATGGAAGCTTTCTTT; CDR3: CASSVIRNMEAFF
V: TRBV6-5; D: NA; J: TRBJ1-1; size: medium-sized; DNA: TGTGCCAGCAGTTACGCCCTTGCGGGGGCTGAAGCTTTCTTT; CDR3: CASSYALAGAEAFF
V: TRBV24-1; D: NA; J: TRBJ1-1; size: NA; DNA: TGTGTCACCAGAGGACAGTTGAACACTGAAGCTTTCTTT; CDR3: CVTRGQLNTEAFF
V: TRBV6-2/TRBV6-3; D: NA; J: TRBJ2-1; size: many; DNA: TGTGCCAGCAGCCACCGGGGCTACAATGAGCAGTTCTTC; CDR3: CASSHRGYNEQFF
V: TRBV10-3; D: NA; J: TRBJ2-7; size: many; DNA: TGTGCCATCAGTGGCCCCGGCAACTCCTACGAGCAGTACTTC; CDR3: CAISGPGNSYEQYF
V: TRBV27; D: TRBD1; J: TRBJ1-2; size: many; DNA: TGTGCCAGCAGTTTTTTCCAGGGGGATGGCTACACCTTC; CDR3: CASSFFQGDGYTF